This note documents a single T cell receptor (beta chain) sequence. The CDR3 runs to 12 residues. Trimming left V 2 bases short and J 8 bases short, with 9 bases between. Germline CDR1 is MNHNS and CDR2 is SASEGT. The sample belongs to a study of technical replicates of blood from a few donors. Sequencing used immunoSEQ multiplex PCR; TCRdb keeps in-frame clones, though not all of them. This repertoire shows about 75,000 clones, about 97% found once; its top ten account for roughly 0.3%. This receptor was obtained from a human donor in good health. Material for sequencing was T cells isolated from PBMCs. The chain uses TRBV6-1 and TRBJ1-2, with D possibly being TRBD1 (5 bases). For the CDR3, the DNA is TGTGCCAGCAGTGAAAGGGGTTACGGCTACACCTTC. This sequence encodes CASSERGYGYTF.